This T cell receptor beta chain was sequenced in a study of blood T cell repertoires in COVID-19. The CDR3 consists of 15 residues. V was cut by 0 bases and J by 6 bases, with 16 bases left in between. The germline V gene encodes CDR1 SGHNT and CDR2 YYREEE (reference sequence). Profiled with immunoSEQ multiplex PCR; TCRdb holds only in-frame clones, not every one. Among about 150,000 clones, more than 80% were seen once, and the ten largest hold 15%. The material sequenced was peripheral blood. The chain recombines TRBV5-4 with TRBJ2-7, with D perhaps matching TRBD2 (5 bases). This TCR was recovered from a middle-aged woman with acute or convalescent COVID-19. The CDR3 loop is CASSLGGFKVSEQYF. As DNA, the CDR3 is TGTGCCAGCAGCTTGGGAGGGTTTAAGGTGAGCGAGCAGTACTTC.